A selection of T cell receptor beta chains follows, all from one sample in a study of identical twins. TCRdb passed the 5' RACE reads through MiXCR, listing each CDR3 protein once. Of about 530,000 distinct CDR3 sequences listed, about 15% were seen once; the top ten hold 0.35% to 0.45%. These records were also assigned to another study, of yellow fever vaccine responses in identical twins.

Sequencing input: CD4+ T cells sorted from blood. The receptors originated from a woman between 18 and 30 years old in good health. Both conserved end residues are part of each CDR3. Each record gives: D gene, J gene, V gene, clone size, CDR3 DNA, CDR3 protein. D genes are given only for firm matches. Size tells how often a clone was seen (once, few, many) or the class of an expanded clone, and some rows leave it out.

.	TRBJ2-1	TRBV3-1	many	TGTGCCAGCAGCAACCCAGACATTTACTCCTACAATGAGCAGTTCTTC	CASSNPDIYSYNEQFF
.	TRBJ1-1	TRBV12-3/TRBV12-4	.	TGTGCCAGCAGTATAGAAGACAGGCTACGTACGGAAGCTTTCTTT	CASSIEDRLRTEAFF
TRBD2	TRBJ2-1	TRBV2	.	TGTGCCAGCAGTAGCGGGAGCTCGGACAACAATGAGCAGTTCTTC	CASSSGSSDNNEQFF
.	TRBJ1-1	TRBV20-1	.	TGCAGTGCTACCTCTGAATTCACTGAAGCTTTCTTT	CSATSEFTEAFF
TRBD2	TRBJ2-7	TRBV3-1	.	TGTGCCAGCAGCCTTGGGACTAGCGGGAGGGGGCGGGAGCAGTACTTC	CASSLGTSGRGREQYF
.	TRBJ2-2	TRBV12-3/TRBV12-4	.	TGTGCCAGCAGTTTCGACAGAACCACCGGGGAGCTGTTTTTT	CASSFDRTTGELFF
.	TRBJ2-5	TRBV15	.	TGTGCCACCAGCAGAGATTGGGGGTTACAGACCCAGTACTTC	CATSRDWGLQTQYF
.	TRBJ2-7	TRBV5-1	.	TGCGCCAGCAGCCCCGACCGGGCCGTCTACGAGCAGTACTTC	CASSPDRAVYEQYF
TRBD2	TRBJ2-7	TRBV5-1	once	TGCGCCAGCAGCCCGACTAGCGGGACCTACGAGCAGTACTTC	CASSPTSGTYEQYF
TRBD1	TRBJ2-5	TRBV12-3/TRBV12-4	few	TGTGCCAGCAGAAAAACAAAGACAGGGGCCGATCAAGAGACCCAGTACTTC	CASRKTKTGADQETQYF
.	TRBJ2-2	TRBV10-3	few	TGTGCCATCAGTGAACTGGACAGGAACACCGGGGAGCTGTTTTTT	CAISELDRNTGELFF
TRBD2	TRBJ2-7	TRBV5-1	.	TGCGCCAGCACCCGGTGGAGCGGGAGTTCCGAGCAGTACTTC	CASTRWSGSSEQYF
.	TRBJ2-3	TRBV7-2	.	TGTGCCAGCAGCTCGGAAACTAGCACAGATACGCAGTATTTT	CASSSETSTDTQYF
.	TRBJ2-7	TRBV28	.	TGTGCCAGCAGTCTCCCCCATGGGAACCGCTACGAGCAGTACTTC	CASSLPHGNRYEQYF
TRBD1	TRBJ2-3	TRBV15	few	TGTGCCACCAGCGCTCGGGACAGGGTGCCAGATACGCAGTATTTT	CATSARDRVPDTQYF
.	TRBJ1-6	TRBV12-3/TRBV12-4	.	TGTGCCAGCAGTTTTCACAGTTATAATTCACCCCTCCACTTT	CASSFHSYNSPLHF
.	TRBJ2-4	TRBV2	few	TGTGCCAGCAGTGCGGAGGGCCCATTACTAGCCAAAAACATTCAGTACTTC	CASSAEGPLLAKNIQYF
.	TRBJ2-2	TRBV7-9	many	TGTGCCAGCAGCTTTCGGGGGAACACCGGGGAGCTGTTTTTT	CASSFRGNTGELFF
TRBD2	TRBJ2-5	TRBV20-1	few	TGCAGTGCTAAGCGGGGGGGCCCAACAGAGACCCAGTACTTC	CSAKRGGPTETQYF
TRBD2	TRBJ2-7	TRBV12-3/TRBV12-4	many	TGTGCCAGCAGTTTAGCGTTCCTAGCGGGAGGTGTTTTCTACGAGCAGTACTTC	CASSLAFLAGGVFYEQYF
.	TRBJ1-2	TRBV10-3	few	TGTGCCATCAGACAGAAAAATACTAACTATGGCTACACCTTC	CAIRQKNTNYGYTF
.	TRBJ1-1	TRBV12-3/TRBV12-4	many	TGTGCCAGCAGTCCCCGGGGAGACACTGAAGCTTTCTTT	CASSPRGDTEAFF
TRBD1	TRBJ1-5	TRBV20-1	few	TGCAGTGCTAGTTACAGGGGGTCGGGCAATCAGCCCCAGCATTTT	CSASYRGSGNQPQHF
TRBD2	TRBJ2-3	TRBV20-1	few	TGCAGTGCTAGATTTGGACTAGCGGTTAGCACAGATACGCAGTATTTT	CSARFGLAVSTDTQYF
TRBD2	TRBJ2-2	TRBV5-6	.	TGTGCCAGCAGCTTGGCCGGGGCGGGAGTCATAACCGGGGAGCTGTTTTTT	CASSLAGAGVITGELFF
TRBD2	TRBJ2-1	TRBV5-1	.	TGCGCCAGCATGAAGCGGGACCACAATGAGCAGTTCTTC	CASMKRDHNEQFF
TRBD1	TRBJ2-3	TRBV10-3	.	TGTGCCATCAGTGAGTTGAAGGGGACAGCCGCAAAGGATACGCAGTATTTT	CAISELKGTAAKDTQYF
.	TRBJ1-1	TRBV5-5	many	TGTGCCAGCAGCAAGGGTCCCACGGAAGCTGAAGCTTTCTTT	CASSKGPTEAEAFF
.	TRBJ1-6	TRBV12-3/TRBV12-4	many	TGTGCCAGCACCCCCAGCCGAACAAATTCACCCCTCCACTTT	CASTPSRTNSPLHF
.	TRBJ1-1	TRBV10-3	few	TGTGCCATCAGTGTGGGCAGGGTGTGGTCTGAAGCTTTCTTT	CAISVGRVWSEAFF
.	TRBJ1-1	TRBV6-1	.	TGTGCCAGCAGCCCAACGGGGGGCTTAGGAGCTTTCTTT	CASSPTGGLGAFF
TRBD2	TRBJ2-1	TRBV3-1	.	TGTGCCAGCAGCCAAGGGCGCGGGGGGCCCTACAATGAGCAGTTCTTC	CASSQGRGGPYNEQFF
TRBD2	TRBJ2-2	TRBV3-1	.	TGTGCCAGCAGCCAAACCCTAGCGGGAGTCGGCGGGGAGCTGTTTTTT	CASSQTLAGVGGELFF
.	TRBJ1-5	TRBV20-1	few	TGCTGTGCTAGAGATCGCACAGGAGGGGGAAGCAATCAGCCCCAGCATTTT	CCARDRTGGGSNQPQHF
TRBD1	TRBJ1-4	TRBV10-3	few	TGTGCCATCAGACCGGGACAGGGTAATGAAAAACTGTTTTTT	CAIRPGQGNEKLFF
TRBD2	TRBJ2-5	TRBV6-5	.	TGTGCCAGCAGTTACCGGGCTAGCGGAAAACAAGAGACCCAGTACTTC	CASSYRASGKQETQYF
TRBD1	TRBJ2-1	TRBV12-3/TRBV12-4	few	TGTGCCAGCAGTCCTAGGCGGGGTGGACAGGGGAAGTACAATGAGCAGTTCTTC	CASSPRRGGQGKYNEQFF
.	TRBJ1-2	TRBV3-1	.	TGTGCCAGCAGCCCCCTTGGGGGTCAGGGCTACACCTTC	CASSPLGGQGYTF
TRBD1	TRBJ2-3	TRBV6-2/TRBV6-3	few	TGTGCCAGCACCCCGGGACAGGGGCCCTGGGGCACAGATACGCAGTATTTT	CASTPGQGPWGTDTQYF
.	TRBJ1-2	TRBV5-1	.	TGCGCCAGCAGCGCCCGCGGGGGGCGATACTATGGCTACACCTTC	CASSARGGRYYGYTF
TRBD2	TRBJ2-3	TRBV5-1	.	TGCGCCAGCAGCCCCAGGGCGGGGGGCGGCACAGATACGCAGTATTTT	CASSPRAGGGTDTQYF
.	TRBJ1-1	TRBV29-1	.	TGCAGCGTTGGTGGGAGGACACCCATGAACACTGAAGCTTTCTTT	CSVGGRTPMNTEAFF
TRBD1	TRBJ2-5	TRBV5-5	few	TGTGCCAGCAGCTCACCCGGACAGGAACGACAAGAGACCCAGTACTTC	CASSSPGQERQETQYF
.	TRBJ2-3	TRBV28	once	TGTGCCAGCACTCGAACGGGGATCACAGATACGCAGTATTTT	CASTRTGITDTQYF
.	TRBJ2-7	TRBV10-3	few	TGTGCCATCAGTGAATCAGGGCTCTCGACCTACGAGCAGTACTTC	CAISESGLSTYEQYF
TRBD2	TRBJ2-1	TRBV5-6	few	TGTGCCAGCAGCGCGGGACTAGCGGGAGAACATGAGCAGTTCTTC	CASSAGLAGEHEQFF
.	TRBJ2-1	TRBV7-9	.	TGTGCCAGCAGCTTAAGGAGGGGGCTGAATCTTAGAGATGAGCAGTTCTTC	CASSLRRGLNLRDEQFF
TRBD1	TRBJ1-5	TRBV20-1	.	TGCAGTGCTTGGGTCCAGGGGGATCAGCCCCAGCATTTT	CSAWVQGDQPQHF
TRBD2	TRBJ2-7	TRBV12-3/TRBV12-4	few	TGTGCCAGCAGTTTAGTCGCCGGCGGGAGGGCCATCTACGAGCAGTACTTC	CASSLVAGGRAIYEQYF
.	TRBJ2-3	TRBV24-1	.	TGTGCCACCACCGACGGTGCTAGCACAGATACGCAGTATTTT	CATTDGASTDTQYF
.	TRBJ2-2	TRBV24-1	.	TGTGCCACAGGAAAGAGGGGATGGGGCGACACCGGGGAGCTGTTTTTT	CATGKRGWGDTGELFF
.	TRBJ2-3	TRBV4-1	few	TGCGCCAGCAGCCAAGCAGGGTGGTCTAGCACAGATACGCAGTATTTT	CASSQAGWSSTDTQYF
.	TRBJ2-5	TRBV5-1	.	TGCGCCAGCAGTGAGGGTCAGACCCAGTACTTC	CASSEGQTQYF